The rows below give T cell receptor beta chains drawn from one sample of a study of shared clonotypes between healthy human individuals. Assay used: immunoSEQ multiplex PCR; TCRdb lists only in-frame clones, some missing. The profile shows about 2.1 million clones, roughly 93% of them singletons. The specimen sequenced was naive CD8+ T cells from PBMCs. These receptors originate from a man between 18 and 35 years old in good health. Some clones in this sample may be carry-over from other donors' samples. Each CDR3 is given without its conserved first and last residue. The order of the fields is V gene, J gene, CDR3 protein.

TRBV2	TRBJ2-7	ATQRGQTYEQY
TRBV7-9	TRBJ1-2	ASSLLENYGYT
TRBV5-4	TRBJ1-4	ASSLDSATNEKLF
TRBV2	TRBJ2-3	ASKLDGRDTQY
TRBV5-4	TRBJ2-1	ASSLDRAYNEQF
TRBV27	TRBJ2-7	ASSLSGTSGSVEYEQY
TRBV7-8	TRBJ1-1	ASSPSLAGGNTEAF
TRBV5-4	TRBJ2-1	ASSLAGEDNEQF
TRBV7-8	TRBJ2-1	ASSLLGVPNEQF
TRBV28	TRBJ1-5	ASSLLWGGGQPQH
TRBV12-5	TRBJ2-5	ASGLGRETQY
TRBV7-9	TRBJ2-7	ASSLAFSEPSYEQY
TRBV28	TRBJ2-5	ASGSPRDRQETQY
TRBV28	TRBJ1-5	ASSQDPVRPQH
TRBV4-3	TRBJ1-1	ASSQIGFTEAF
TRBV27	TRBJ2-3	ATHRSPDTQY
TRBV5-1	TRBJ1-1	ASSWTARGTEAF
TRBV7-9	TRBJ1-5	ASSGDREVGQPQH
TRBV27	TRBJ2-7	ASRGTYYEQY
TRBV7-3	TRBJ2-1	ASRSYNEQF
TRBV19	TRBJ1-2	ASSTHHTQGESWYGYT
TRBV5-8	TRBJ2-7	ASRHLSTGYPYEQY
TRBV11-2	TRBJ2-1	ASSLEVGLSRDEQF
TRBV5-4	TRBJ2-1	ASSSNRGVEQF
TRBV7-2	TRBJ2-1	ASSLMLAGEGYNEQF
TRBV7-9	TRBJ2-7	ASSLPGEAYEQY
TRBV2	TRBJ2-1	ASLGGPYEQF
TRBV5-1	TRBJ2-1	ASSGDNQYNEQF
TRBV10-3	TRBJ1-1	AISESAGYTEAF
TRBV29-1	TRBJ2-7	SVASGLAVSYEQY
TRBV28	TRBJ2-2	ASNLLAEANTGELF
TRBV19	TRBJ1-1	ASSTRDGDLAYTEAF
TRBV6-5	TRBJ1-1	ASSGQSNTEAF
TRBV27	TRBJ2-6	ASSLGEGSGANVLT
TRBV27	TRBJ1-2	ASSRQGAPRYT
TRBV19	TRBJ2-7	ASSPLQGVSYEQY
TRBV4-1	TRBJ2-5	ASSQHAGTLVPETQY
TRBV27	TRBJ2-7	ASSLSSDSYEQY
TRBV19	TRBJ1-2	ASGLVYNSGYT
TRBV29-1	TRBJ2-1	SVPPGLSHNEQF
TRBV5-1	TRBJ1-4	ASSGGQGGEKLF
TRBV4-3	TRBJ2-2	ASSQDAEAEDTGELF
TRBV19	TRBJ1-3	ASGQGLYLGNTIY
TRBV6-6	TRBJ2-3	ATGTDTQY
TRBV27	TRBJ2-2	ASSLSNSGVNTGELF
TRBV13	TRBJ1-4	ASSLSGQGAEKLF
TRBV9	TRBJ2-2	ASSLSGSFTGELF
TRBV5-1	TRBJ2-1	ASSLYTYNEQF
TRBV28	TRBJ2-7	ASSSGPSAGSYEQY
TRBV11-2	TRBJ1-1	ASSLVIGARGTEAF
TRBV27	TRBJ1-4	ASSSLTGPIGTNEKLF
TRBV2	TRBJ2-1	ASSAAPRVYYNEQF
TRBV5-6	TRBJ2-1	ASSSDWSSYNEQF
TRBV10-1	TRBJ1-4	ASRRESGWEKLF
TRBV11-2	TRBJ2-5	ASSPVPGQGFREETQY